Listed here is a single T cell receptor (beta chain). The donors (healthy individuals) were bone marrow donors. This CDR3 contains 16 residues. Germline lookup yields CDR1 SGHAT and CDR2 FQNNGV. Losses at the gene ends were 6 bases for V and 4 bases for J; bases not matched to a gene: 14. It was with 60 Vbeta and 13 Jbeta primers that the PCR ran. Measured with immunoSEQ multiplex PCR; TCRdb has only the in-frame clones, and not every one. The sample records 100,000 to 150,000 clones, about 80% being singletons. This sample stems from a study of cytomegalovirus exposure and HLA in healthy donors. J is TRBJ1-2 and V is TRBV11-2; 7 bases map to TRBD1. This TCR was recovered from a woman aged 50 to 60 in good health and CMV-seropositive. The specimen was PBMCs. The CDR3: CASSLLPGQNPYGYTF. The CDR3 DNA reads TGTGCCAGCAGTCTCCTCCCGGGACAGAACCCCTATGGCTACACCTTC.